This entry concerns a single T cell receptor (beta chain). Its antigen is as yet unknown. Control samples were healthy donors' buffy coats. This sample is drawn from a study of STAT5B mutations in CD4+ large granular lymphocyte leukemia. Notes on the study in general: Main leukemic clonotypes were patient-specific, but more than 20% appeared at low frequency elsewhere. TRBV06-family usage was enriched in top patient clones (8/27) versus controls (2/35).

CDR3 length: 15 amino acids. Per germline, CDR1 LNHDA and CDR2 SQIVND (reference sequence). Trimming pared 5 bases from V and 0 bases from J, leaving 13 bases between. Generated by immunoSEQ multiplex PCR, the TCRdb table keeps only in-frame clones and is missing some. The repertoire holds under 40,000 clones, with less than 80% as singletons. The chain uses TRBV19 and TRBJ1-1, with D possibly TRBD1 on 5 matching bases. The receptor comes from a human donor in good health. The specimen was CD4+ T cells from blood buffy coats. In nucleotides, the CDR3 is TGTGCCAGTAGTCCCAGGAAGGGGATGAACACTGAAGCTTTCTTT. Protein: CASSPRKGMNTEAFF. Complete variable domain (other parts from reference TRBV19 and TRBJ1-1): DGGITQSPKYLFRKEGQNVTLSCEQNLNHDAMYWYRQDPGQGLRLIYYSQIVNDFQKGDIAEGYSVSREKKESFPLTVTSAQKNPTAFYLCASSPRKGMNTEAFFGQGTRLTVV.